The clone carrying this TCR beta chain was counted between two and nine times. What it binds is not known. The sample is drawn from a study of cytomegalovirus exposure and HLA in healthy donors. Findings and limits, study-wide: Under in vitro conditions, three CMV-associated chains were confirmed as specific for CMV antigens. Later analysis identified several of the most significant clusters that appeared linked to common viral pathogens.

Trimming removed 5 bases at V and 0 bases at J, with 13 bases between. CDR1 and CDR2 (germline): SEHNR, FQNEAQ (reference sequence). This CDR3 region has 15 residues. Healthy bone marrow donors made up the cohort. With 60 Vbeta and 13 Jbeta primers, the PCR was carried out. Per the original data handling: Among the unique TCR beta chains that a later analysis counted, about 85 million in all, roughly 10 million were shared. Libraries were prepared by immunoSEQ multiplex PCR; TCRdb keeps only in-frame clonotypes and omits some of them. The D gene and trimming were derived from the DNA, and the V and J assignments and clone size from that table. Altogether under 200,000 clones are present, about 70% being singletons, with the ten largest covering 1.8%.

The sample was PBMCs. The sequence came from a woman aged 30 to 39 in good health and CMV-seronegative. The chain recombines TRBV7-9 with TRBJ1-1; a possible D gene is TRBD1 (5 bases). CDR3 DNA: TGTGCCAGCAGCCCACGGCGGGGCATGAACACTGAAGCTTTCTTT. Residues: CASSPRRGMNTEAFF.